This T cell receptor (beta chain) is from a study of graft-versus-host responses after intestinal transplantation. Study as a whole: Transplants given to recipients were multivisceral, liver-intestinal, or isolated intestinal. The whole recipient group had anti-thymocyte globulin induction followed by tacrolimus and steroids for around 3 years.

Remarks on this clone: Its cognate antigen is unknown.

Germline-derived CDR1 and CDR2 are SGHRS and YFSETQ. With 4 bases clipped from V and 6 bases from J, the junction kept 7 bases outside the gene matches. This CDR3 is 15 amino acids long. Findings of the study overall: The marrow of recipients harbored GvH clones, and ileum or blood showed some of them first. Declining HvG levels early post-transplant were linked to peak circulating GvH clone levels.

Sequencing used immunoSEQ multiplex PCR; TCRdb keeps in-frame clones, though not all of them. Here the sample spans some 86,000 clones, roughly nine tenths being singletons. The rearrangement uses TRBV5-1 and TRBJ2-1, with 10 bases that match TRBD2. The sequence was collected from a human donor who received an intestinal transplant. This specimen consisted of unstimulated CD4+ T cells sorted from spleen or lymph node cells, obtained before intestinal transplant. The CDR3 is CASSLLAGAFNEQFF. CDR3 nucleotide sequence: TGCGCCAGCAGCCTTCTAGCGGGGGCCTTCAATGAGCAGTTCTTC.